The next 12 T cell receptor beta chains were all read from a single sample in a study of T cells of healthy individuals. TCRdb reprocessed the 5' RACE reads with MiXCR, giving one entry per CDR3 protein. This table has about 53,000 distinct CDR3 sequences, approximately 14% appearing once. The receptors come from a human donor in good health.

This clonotype was detected a few times. The J gene is TRBJ2-4, the V gene TRBV7-2, with D possibly matching TRBD2 (5 bases). V lost 5 bases to trimming and J lost 16 bases, with 24 bases between them. CDR1 is SGHTA, CDR2 FQGNSA, per germline. This CDR3 region has 14 residues. The CDR3 sequence is CASSPERGPNRSYF. The DNA of the CDR3 is TGTGCCAGCAGCCCCGAGCGCGGGCCAAATCGATCATACTTC.

Details on this clonotype: This could be a read error, since a much larger clone is one nucleotide away. The chain is built from TRBV30 and TRBJ2-4; D may be TRBD1 or TRBD2 (5 bases each). The CDR3 is 14 residues long. The V gene's germline CDR1 is GTSNPN and CDR2 SVGIG (reference sequence). The CDR3: CAWSVSGRQNIRYF. The CDR3 nucleotides are TGTGCCTGGAGTGTATCGGGGCGACAAAACATTCGGTACTTC. The complete variable domain, with remaining parts taken from reference TRBV30 and TRBJ2-4, reads SQTIHQWPATLVQPVGSPLSLECTVEGTSNPNLYWYRQAAGRGLQLLFYSVGIGQISSEVPQNLSASRPQDRQFILSSKKLLLSDSGFYLCAWSVSGRQNIRYFGAGTRLSVL.

This clonotype has at least ten counts. This rearrangement joins TRBV7-2 to TRBJ2-2; no definite D call. V lost 0 bases and J 9 bases, leaving 8 bases between the germline ends. This CDR3 comprises 13 residues. Germline V CDR1 and CDR2: SGHTA, FQGNSA. The CDR3 region is CASSLASWRELFF. The CDR3 nucleotides read TGTGCCAGCAGCTTAGCGTCTTGGCGGGAGCTGTTTTTT.

V is TRBV4-1 and J is TRBJ1-4; D uncertain. Deletions cut 1 base from V and 4 bases from J, with 7 bases between. CDR1 and CDR2 (germline): MGHRA, YSYEKL. The CDR3 runs to 14 residues. Here the CDR3 reads CASSQVQSNEKLFF. CDR3 nucleotide sequence: TGCGCCAGCAGCCAAGTTCAGAGTAATGAAAAACTGTTTTTT.

This chain links TRBV20-1 with TRBJ2-7; 9 nucleotides match TRBD2. There are 17 residues in the CDR3. V was clipped by 0 bases and J by 3 bases; unmatched bases: 12. Germline V CDR1 and CDR2: DFQATT, SNEGSKA (reference sequence). In DNA, the CDR3 is TGCAGTGCTAGAGATCTATATGGAGCGGGAGGAAACTACGAGCAGTACTTC. Protein product: CSARDLYGAGGNYEQYF.

CDR3 sequence reads: CASSPGAPYEQYF. In nucleotides, the CDR3 is TGTGCCAGCTCACCAGGGGCTCCCTACGAGCAGTACTTC. The J gene is TRBJ2-7, the V gene TRBV18; a possible D gene is TRBD1 (5 bases). The V and J ends lost 2 bases and 2 bases respectively, with 7 bases between them. This CDR3 has 13 residues. CDR1 KGHSH and CDR2 LQKENI come from the germline V gene.

This clonotype appeared many times. The rearrangement links TRBV2 to TRBJ2-2, with D perhaps matching TRBD2 (6 bases). CDR1 SNHLY and CDR2 FYNNEI come from the germline V gene. There are 17 residues in the CDR3. The V gene lost 8 bases and the J gene lost 4 bases, with 23 bases spanning the gap. In DNA, the CDR3 is TGTGCCAGCTGGGTGGACCGGGAGTCGGTGGGCACCGGGGAGCTGTTTTTT. Its protein product is CASWVDRESVGTGELFF.

This clonotype has more than one count but fewer than ten. The junction differs from germline at one of its ends, possibly a read error. The V and J genes are TRBV7-9 and TRBJ1-2, with D maybe TRBD1 (5 bases). CDR1 SEHNR and CDR2 FQNEAQ come from the germline V gene (reference sequence). This CDR3 is built from 16 residues. The CDR3 protein is CASSLNSGMVERLVSF. CDR3 bases: TGTGCCAGCAGCCTAAACTCAGGGATGGTGGAACGATTGGTCTCCTTC.

This clonotype was detected a few times. This chain links TRBV5-6 with TRBJ1-5; 8 bases agree with TRBD1. CDR3 length equals 14 residues. The V gene end was trimmed by 4 bases and the J gene end by 7 bases; junction bases not matched to a gene: 7. The germline CDR1 and CDR2 sequences are SGHDT and YYEEEE. The CDR3 loop is CASSPGRDRQPQHF. Here the CDR3 DNA reads TGTGCCAGCAGCCCGGGGCGGGACAGGCAGCCCCAGCATTTT.

This chain joins TRBV5-1 and TRBJ2-7, with 8 bases identical to TRBD2. With 0 bases clipped from V and 2 bases from J, the junction kept 13 bases outside the gene matches. The CDR3 length is 18 residues. The germline gives CDR1 SGHRS, CDR2 YFSETQ. CDR3 bases: TGCGCCAGCAGCTTGGCCGAAAGTAGCGGGGTTTCAACCTACGAGCAGTACTTC. Translating gives CASSLAESSGVSTYEQYF.

This rearrangement joins TRBV7-2 to TRBJ2-5, with D unresolved. V was pared by 1 base and J by 2 bases, with 17 bases between. This CDR3 spans 17 amino acids. The germline gives CDR1 SGHTA, CDR2 FQGNSA. The CDR3: CASSLGLIWGTQETQYF. CDR3 nucleotide sequence: TGTGCCAGCAGCTTAGGCCTCATATGGGGAACTCAAGAGACCCAGTACTTC.

Only a few counts were recorded for this clonotype. V is TRBV20-1 and J is TRBJ2-3; 10 bases are shared with TRBD2. Losses at the gene ends were 5 bases for V and 7 bases for J; bases not matched to a gene: 9. Looked up from germline, CDR1 is DFQATT and CDR2 is SNEGSKA (reference sequence). There are 14 residues in the CDR3. CDR3 nucleotides: TGCAGTGCTCCCTGGCTAGCGGGAGCAAATACGCAGTATTTT. It specifies CSAPWLAGANTQYF.